The 5 T cell receptor beta chains presented below share a single source sample, sequenced in a study of blood T cell repertoires in COVID-19. Assay: immunoSEQ multiplex PCR; the TCRdb copy retains only in-frame clones and omits some. The data hold around 240,000 clones, with 70% to 85% observed a single time. Sequenced input: peripheral blood. The receptors were sampled from a woman aged 40 to 55 who had recovered from COVID-19.

The V call is TRBV7-2, the J call TRBJ2-4; D possibly corresponds to TRBD1 (6 bases). Trimming shortened V by 3 bases and J by 5 bases, and 8 bases separated the two germline ends. CDR1 is SGHTA and CDR2 is FQGNSA in the germline V gene. The CDR3 is made up of 13 amino acids. Here the CDR3 reads CASSFAGENIQYF. CDR3 DNA sequence: TGTGCCAGCAGCTTTGCAGGGGAAAACATTCAGTACTTC.

V is TRBV19 and J is TRBJ2-7, with TRBD1 matching over 10 bases. Germline V gene sequence: CDR1 LNHDA, CDR2 SQIVND (reference sequence). CDR3 size: 14 residues. V was pared by 9 bases and J by 2 bases, with 7 bases of the junction left unmatched. CDR3 amino acids: CASGDRGFPYEQYF. The CDR3 bases are TGTGCCAGCGGGGACAGGGGCTTTCCCTACGAGCAGTACTTC.

This clone showed up just a few times. The chain recombines TRBV7-2 with TRBJ2-1; TRBD1 matches 9 bases. CDR3 length: 14 amino acids. Germline CDR1 SGHTA, CDR2 FQGNSA. V shed 5 bases and J 3 bases; nucleotides not matched to a gene: 2. CDR3 nucleotides: TGTGCCAGCAGCAGACAGGGGGGCTACAATGAGCAGTTCTTC. This sequence encodes CASSRQGGYNEQFF.

Ten or more counts support this clone. The chain recombines TRBV7-9 with TRBJ1-4, with D maybe TRBD1 (6 bases). Germline values: CDR1 SEHNR, CDR2 FQNEAQ (reference sequence). The CDR3 sequence is 16 residues long. V was pared by 1 base and J by 1 base, with 10 bases between. CDR3 sequence (DNA): TGTGCCAGCAGCTTAGGTTTCAGGGGAACTAATGAAAAACTGTTTTTT. Its translation is CASSLGFRGTNEKLFF. The full variable domain, with the rest looked up from reference TRBV7-9 and TRBJ1-4, is DTGVSQNPRHKITKRGQNVTFRCDPISEHNRLYWYRQTLGQGPEFLTYFQNEAQLEKSRLLSDRFSAERPKGSFSTLEIQRTEQGDSAMYLCASSLGFRGTNEKLFFGSGTQLSVL.

This clone has only a few counts. The gene calls are TRBV12-3 or TRBV12-4 and TRBJ1-5, with no clear D. Trimming stripped 5 bases from V and 2 bases from J, with 7 bases between. The CDR3 sequence is 13 residues long. The CDR3 here is CASSPSGNQPQHF. The DNA of the CDR3 is TGTGCCAGCAGTCCCTCCGGCAATCAGCCCCAGCATTTT.